A single T cell receptor (beta chain) is shown here with its context. Its antigen is undetermined. Profiled with immunoSEQ multiplex PCR; TCRdb holds only in-frame clones, not every one. The table lists 200,000 to 250,000 clones, around 90% of them singletons. This entry comes from a study of cytomegalovirus exposure and HLA in healthy donors. Notes on the study in general: The study designated 150 to 200 TCR beta chains cytomegalovirus-associated. In vitro assays verified that a few CMV-associated chains recognized CMV antigens specifically. Diagnosis of cytomegalovirus status made by the classifier reportedly showed high specificity and sensitivity.

Among the 120 or so subjects of the validation cohort, separate from the 666-subject first cohort, were the donors. Material for sequencing was PBMCs. The source is a woman between 18 and 29 years old in good health and CMV-seronegative.

For the CDR3, the DNA is TGTGCCAGCAGCCAAGGTAGCAGAAGGAATGAGCAGTTCTTC. This sequence encodes CASSQGSRRNEQFF. This chain links TRBV14 with TRBJ2-1; D ambiguous. Trimming removed 1 base at V and 7 bases at J, with 11 bases between. Looked up from germline, CDR1 is SGHDN and CDR2 is FVKESK. This CDR3 spans 14 amino acids.